This T cell receptor (beta chain) originates from a study of cytomegalovirus exposure and HLA in healthy donors (dated by TCRdb to about 2017). Looking at the study overall: An earlier analysis of a few hundred of the donors reported around 280 Gb of sequence data and approximately 120 million unique TCR beta sequences obtained from about 170 million T cells. An earlier analysis of roughly 600 of the donors used high-throughput TCR beta sequencing to judge whether each TCR beta V gene segment behaved as functional or pseudogenic. The study profiled the T cell repertoires of 550 to 700 subjects by immunosequencing and related them to cytomegalovirus serostatus. All discovery cohort repertoires had been generated on a single sequencing platform. Rather than using new phenotypic data, the later analysis identified candidate immune exposures from TCR beta sequences and from how often those sequences occurred across donors. Among the approximately 430 genotyped donors, around 79% belonged to the genetic ancestry cluster associated with self-reported Caucasian donors. Donor age, sex, ethnicity and CMV serostatus were compiled alongside the repertoire data. In addition to the first cohort of 666 subjects, a separate validation cohort of 120 different subjects was used. HLA typing covered class I and class II loci at four-digit resolution. An early release covering about 600 HLA-typed donors comprised about 300 gigabases of sequencing data and around 80 million unique TCR sequences. A later analysis re-analyzed previously published TCR beta repertoires from hundreds of donors and added high-resolution HLA genotyping to study TCR occurrence patterns. Roughly 5 DR-DQ haplotypes were handled as single units for association and clustering, since linkage in the cohort was strong. The number of donors typed differed by locus, with 629-630 for A, B, C, DRB1 and DQB1, 522 for DQA1, approximately 580 for DPA1, and around 460 for DPB1. Across around 400 genotyped donors of the cohort, an average of approximately 220,000 unique TCR beta nucleotide sequences per donor were sequenced, and around 19% of those sequences were non-productive. In a later genetic analysis, genome-wide SNP genotypes for about 55% of the roughly 700 donors were used, and that subset was treated as a discovery cohort. To predict cytomegalovirus infection status, the study brought together high-throughput TCR immunosequencing, statistical association of individual TCRs with disease status, and machine learning. The study aimed to test whether cataloging public T cell receptors could reveal signatures of past pathogen exposure. Here is what the overall study found, with its caveats: Most CMV-associated TCR beta chains appeared to be HLA-restricted in a later analysis, and the HLA associations seemed to be driven largely by CMV exposure. In an earlier analysis of over 550 of the donors, most TCR beta V segments were observed in productive rearrangements about 87% or about 30% of the time, broadly matching IMGT annotations. Compared with equally common non-associated chains, HLA-associated TCR beta chains in a later analysis were more clonally expanded and had lower generation probabilities. A further reported finding was that TCR beta sequences accurately predicted the HLA-A and HLA-B alleles for most subjects in the first cohort. The only immune exposure information available for the cohort was CMV serostatus. While some public TCRs were present in many individuals, most TCR sequences turned up only very rarely across donors. Linkage disequilibrium might explain the correlated functional status among segregating V segments, but an unknown experimental factor could not be excluded. Strong co-occurrence of HLA alleles, especially DR and DQ, made assigning TCR associations to individual alleles difficult. The authors suggested that the approach could potentially be extended to other disease states and immunological phenotypes. An association between a missense DCLRE1C variant and V-gene and J-gene trimming of TCR beta chains was found in a later genetic analysis and replicated in an independent cohort. Compared with the 666-donor mean, donors in an Asian-associated ancestry cluster had fewer N-insertions in productive TCRs, according to a later genetic analysis. Three of the identified cytomegalovirus-associated TCR beta chains were confirmed in vitro to be specific for cytomegalovirus antigens. The study listed 164 TCR beta chains as associated with cytomegalovirus. In a later analysis, some 18,000 TCR beta sequences were associated with specific HLA alleles at a false discovery rate of 0.05. A cluster of highly shared sequence variants was judged likely to be a technical artifact of the sequencing pipeline. Because counts were too low, some 17 rarely observed V segments, including chromosome 9 orphons, were left out of the earlier analysis of approximately 580 of the donors. Some IMGT-functional V segments, including TRBV6-2 and TRBV6-3, could not be told apart with the 87-base-pair reads, so those segments were excluded. According to a later analysis, TCR association rates differed among HLA loci, with DRB1 alleles showing the most associated TCRs and HLA-C alleles showing the fewest. Sequencing depth was assumed to be roughly uniform across donors in the presence/absence analyses, though that assumption may not hold. This cohort had only TCR beta chains sequenced, and the lack of alpha or paired-chain data limited which features could be detected. Because HLA typing was missing for some donors at each locus, association tests included only the typed subset. In a later analysis, several top co-occurrence clusters were reported to appear linked to parvovirus B19, influenza, CMV and Epstein-Barr virus. The classifier was reported to diagnose cytomegalovirus status with high specificity and sensitivity in both the original and validation cohorts.

Libraries were built with the immunoSEQ multiplex PCR assay. For the multiplex PCR, a mixture combining 60 forward primers for TCR Vbeta segments and 13 reverse primers for TCR Jbeta segments was used. A multiplex PCR assay on genomic DNA amplified the CDR3 region of rearranged TCR beta genes. On the Illumina HiSeq System, the amplified TCR beta libraries were sequenced as 87-base-pair reads. The study's own analysis went as follows. In a later analysis, 80 million or so unique TCR beta chains were counted across the 650 to 700 repertoires, and around 10 million of these chains were shared by at least two donors. To remove PCR and sequencing errors, raw reads were error-corrected and collapsed into unique sequences using a nearest-neighbor algorithm that merged closely related sequences. To assign V, D and J gene segments, CDR3 sequences were aligned to IMGT reference sequences. For a sequence to be retained, at least a six-nucleotide match to both a V gene segment and a J gene segment was required. A rearrangement counted as productive if the CDR3 had no stop codons and remained in frame with V and J, and every other rearrangement counted as non-productive. Following IMGT convention, CDR3 was defined as the stretch from the second conserved V-encoded cysteine up to the conserved J-encoded phenylalanine. The earlier analysis of about 560 of the donors excluded any sequence lacking an unambiguous match to a single V gene segment. An earlier analysis of some 500 of the donors classified V segments as functional when productive rearrangements were above 56.7% and as segregating when the standard deviation between donors was above 5%. A statistical classification framework was developed to diagnose cytomegalovirus status using the catalog of TCR beta chain sequences. In a later analysis, TCR nucleotide sequences were compared against IMGT/GENE-DB human TR gene sequences so that V and J genes could be assigned. Using the TCRdist pipeline, a later analysis assigned CDR3 sequences along with most-parsimonious VDJ recombination scenarios. In a later analysis, each TCR beta chain was defined by its CDR3 amino acid sequence together with its V-gene family, and reads lacking a unique V-gene family were excluded. To address suspected cross-contamination and a sequencing artifact, a later analysis removed approximately 600 highly shared, low-generation-probability nucleotide sequences. For each public chain, a later analysis derived a clonal expansion index from normalized ranks of inferred template counts within each repertoire. Generation probabilities in a later analysis came from a VDJ recombination model fitted to out-of-frame rearrangements, and those results were checked against IGoR. In a later analysis, TCR-TCR, TCR-HLA and TCR-CMV co-occurrence was scored with hypergeometric tests, and a repertoire-size bias correction was applied to TCR pairs. In a later analysis, false discovery rates were estimated by permuting HLA or CMV assignments 20 times. In a later analysis, co-occurring TCRs were grouped using DBSCAN, and TCRdist sequence similarity was added for clustering within HLA-allele-positive subsets. Co-occurrence clustering excluded repertoires with fewer than 30,000 or more than 120,000 public chains, plus five with anomalous nucleotide sharing. TCRdb provides this immuneACCESS table in a form limited to in-frame rearrangements. Some clones are lacking; in checked studies, under half of them reflect an unresolved V gene, and why the rest are absent is not known. That table furnishes V, J and clone size, whereas the DNA furnished D and trimming. In all, the sample holds 100,000 or so clones, and approximately 80% of those were seen once. Of the sample, roughly 4% is held by the ten largest clones.

Turning to this clone: The specificity of this receptor is unknown. Within one base of it there is no much larger clone, and no base qualities were kept.

The CDR3 contains 16 residues, cysteine and phenylalanine counted. This entry keeps only the CDR3 DNA: 48 bases, framed from base 1. The germline V gene (reference sequence) gives CDR1 as LNHDA and CDR2 as SQIVND. V is clipped by 5 bases and J by 11 bases, and the sequence between their germline boundaries is 27 bases long. The cohort consisted of more than 650 healthy bone marrow donors. At the time of sampling, all cohort members were nominally healthy, though unrecorded immune exposures were likely present. The donor tested CMV seropositive and was one of the 289 seropositive cohort members. A peripheral blood sample was collected from each donor, and TCR beta sequencing was performed on peripheral blood mononuclear cells. The Qiagen DNeasy Blood Extraction Kit was used to extract genomic DNA from the blood cell samples.

The TCR comes from a female donor in good health and CMV-seropositive. Sequencing used PBMCs. Recombination linked TRBV19 to TRBJ1-1; the D gene is unclear. The CDR3 corresponds to CASSPTGLPPLQSAFF. The sequence in DNA is TGTGCCAGTAGTCCGACCGGCCTCCCTCCCTTACAGAGCGCTTTCTTT.